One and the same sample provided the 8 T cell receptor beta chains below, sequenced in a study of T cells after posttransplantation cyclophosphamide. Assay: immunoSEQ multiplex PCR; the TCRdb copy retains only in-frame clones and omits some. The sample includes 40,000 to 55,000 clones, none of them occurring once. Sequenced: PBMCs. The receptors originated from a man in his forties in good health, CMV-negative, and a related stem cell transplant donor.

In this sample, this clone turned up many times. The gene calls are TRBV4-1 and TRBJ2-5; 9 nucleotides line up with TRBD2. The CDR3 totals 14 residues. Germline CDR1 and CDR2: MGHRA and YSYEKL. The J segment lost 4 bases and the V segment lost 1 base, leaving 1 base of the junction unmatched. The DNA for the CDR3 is TGCGCCAGCAGCCAAGCACTAGCGGGAGAGACCCAGTACTTC. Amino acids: CASSQALAGETQYF.

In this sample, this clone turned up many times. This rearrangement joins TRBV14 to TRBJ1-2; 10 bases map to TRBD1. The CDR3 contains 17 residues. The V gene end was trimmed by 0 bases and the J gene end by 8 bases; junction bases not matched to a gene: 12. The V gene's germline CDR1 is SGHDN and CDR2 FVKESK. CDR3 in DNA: TGTGCCAGCAGCCAAGATAGCGGGGACAGGGGACTTATCGGCTACACCTTC. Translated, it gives CASSQDSGDRGLIGYTF.

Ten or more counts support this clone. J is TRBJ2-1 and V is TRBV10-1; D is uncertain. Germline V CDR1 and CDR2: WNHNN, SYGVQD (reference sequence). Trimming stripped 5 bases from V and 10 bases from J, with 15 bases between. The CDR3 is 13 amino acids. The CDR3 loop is CASSKLRSQEQFF. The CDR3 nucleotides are TGCGCCAGCAGTAAACTCCGCTCTCAAGAGCAGTTCTTC.

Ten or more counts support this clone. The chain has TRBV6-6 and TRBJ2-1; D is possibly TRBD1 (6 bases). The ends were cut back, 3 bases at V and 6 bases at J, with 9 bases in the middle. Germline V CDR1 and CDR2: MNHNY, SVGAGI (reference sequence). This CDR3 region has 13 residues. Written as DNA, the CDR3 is TGTGCCAGCAGTTATACAGGGACCAATGAGCAGTTCTTC. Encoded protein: CASSYTGTNEQFF.

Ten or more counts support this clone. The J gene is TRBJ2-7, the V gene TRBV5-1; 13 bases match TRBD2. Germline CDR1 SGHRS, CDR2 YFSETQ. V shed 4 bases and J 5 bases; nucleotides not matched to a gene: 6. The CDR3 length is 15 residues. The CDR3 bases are TGCGCCAGCAGCCCCACTAGCGGGAGGGTGAACGAGCAGTACTTC. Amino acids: CASSPTSGRVNEQYF.

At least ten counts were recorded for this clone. The CDR3 coding sequence is TGTGCCACCAGTAGACGACAGCGCACAGATACGCAGTATTTT. This translates into CATSRRQRTDTQYF. V is TRBV15 and J is TRBJ2-3; a weak D match, TRBD1 (5 bases). Trimming stripped 6 bases from V and 1 base from J, with 11 bases between. The CDR3 is made up of 14 amino acids. Germline V lookup: CDR1 LNHNV, CDR2 YYDKDF (reference sequence).

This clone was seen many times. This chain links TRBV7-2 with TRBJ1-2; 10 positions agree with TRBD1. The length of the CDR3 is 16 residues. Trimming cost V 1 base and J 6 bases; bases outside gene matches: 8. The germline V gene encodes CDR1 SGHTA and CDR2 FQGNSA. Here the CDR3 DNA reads TGTGCCAGCAGCTTAGGCGGGAGGACAGGGGGTGATGGCTACACCTTC. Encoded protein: CASSLGGRTGGDGYTF.

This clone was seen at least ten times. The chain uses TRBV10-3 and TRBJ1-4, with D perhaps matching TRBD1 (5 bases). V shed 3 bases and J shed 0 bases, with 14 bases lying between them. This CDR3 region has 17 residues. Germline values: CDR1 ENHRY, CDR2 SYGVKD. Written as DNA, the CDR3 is TGTGCCATCAGTGAAGGGGCAGGTTCCGCAACTAATGAAAAACTGTTTTTT. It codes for CAISEGAGSATNEKLFF.